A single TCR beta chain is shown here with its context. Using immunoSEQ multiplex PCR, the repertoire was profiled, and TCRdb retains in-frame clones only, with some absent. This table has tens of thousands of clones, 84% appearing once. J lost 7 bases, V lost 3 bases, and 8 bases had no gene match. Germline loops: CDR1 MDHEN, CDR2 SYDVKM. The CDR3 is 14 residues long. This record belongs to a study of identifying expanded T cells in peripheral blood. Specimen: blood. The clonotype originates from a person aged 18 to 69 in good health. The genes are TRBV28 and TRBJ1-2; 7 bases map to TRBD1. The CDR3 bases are TGTGCCAGCAGTTTCCCTGACAGGGACTTTGGCTACACCTTC. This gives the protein CASSFPDRDFGYTF.